The 2 T cell receptor beta chains below come from one sample, sequenced in a study of post-analysis software for immune sequencing data. General observations from the study: Roughly 5 TRBV segments (TRBV5-6, TRBV5-1 and TRBV20-1 among them) occurred more frequently in patients than in controls.

No antigen has been assigned to these receptors. The authors incorporated unique molecular identifiers into the TCR beta cDNA libraries. In TCRdb, the PCR reads were re-called with MiXCR into one record per CDR3 protein. This sample has around 710,000 distinct CDR3 sequences, with around 45% found just once. The specimen sequenced was blood. The origin of the receptors is a girl aged 5 to 17 with multiple sclerosis.

This clonotype was seen more than once but under ten times. The rearrangement joins TRBV5-5 to TRBJ2-5, with D possibly matching TRBD2 (6 bases). Trimming took 3 bases from V and 1 from J, leaving 10 bases between them. The germline V gene encodes CDR1 SGHKS and CDR2 YYEKEE (reference sequence). This CDR3 has 14 residues. CDR3 sequence: CASSWEVFQETQYF. The DNA of the CDR3 is TGTGCCAGCAGCTGGGAGGTTTTCCAAGAGACCCAGTACTTC. Using reference TRBV5-5 and TRBJ2-5 for the parts outside the CDR3, the full variable domain is DAGVTQSPTHLIKTRGQQVTLRCSPISGHKSVSWYQQVLGQGPQFIFQYYEKEERGRGNFPDRFSARQFPNYSSELNVNALLLGDSALYLCASSWEVFQETQYFGPGTRLLVL.

This clonotype was seen more than once but under ten times. The chain uses TRBV29-1 and TRBJ2-3; TRBD2 matches 7 bases. Germline loops: CDR1 SQVTM, CDR2 ANQGSEA. CDR3 length: 14 residues. Trimming cost V 2 bases and J 5 bases; bases outside gene matches: 7. The CDR3 protein is CSVELAGVLDTQYF. CDR3 nucleotides: TGCAGCGTTGAACTGGCGGGAGTGCTAGATACGCAGTATTTT.